A single sample gave rise to the 12 T cell receptor beta chains below, sequenced in a study of blood T cell repertoires in COVID-19. Measured with immunoSEQ multiplex PCR; TCRdb has only the in-frame clones, and not every one. The sample includes roughly 150,000 clones, roughly 85% seen only once; the top ten take roughly 19%. Material for sequencing was PBMCs or T cells enriched from blood (not recorded which). The receptors here all came from a woman between 65 and 79 years old in a cohort exposed to, infected with or recovered from COVID-19 (not recorded which).

The V and J genes are TRBV11-3 and TRBJ2-1, with 14 bases identical to TRBD2. Trimming removed 6 bases from V and 9 bases from J; junction bases left unmatched: 10. This CDR3 spans 16 amino acids. Germline V gives CDR1 SGHNT, CDR2 YENEEA. The CDR3: CASRPGTSGSSGEQFF. DNA of the CDR3: TGTGCCAGCAGGCCCGGGACTAGCGGGAGTAGTGGTGAGCAGTTCTTC.

This chain uses TRBV24-1 with TRBJ2-1; 11 bases line up with TRBD2. V dropped 0 bases and J dropped 7; count of bases not matched to a gene: 1. Germline V gene sequence: CDR1 KGHDR, CDR2 SFDVKD. The CDR3 contains 15 residues. The CDR3 sequence is CATSDLSSGRNEQFF. The CDR3 bases are TGTGCCACCAGTGATTTGTCTAGCGGGAGGAATGAGCAGTTCTTC.

The chain carries TRBV4-1 and TRBJ1-3; D gene ambiguous. The CDR3 consists of 11 residues. Germline CDR1 MGHRA, CDR2 YSYEKL. V lost 4 bases, J lost 5 bases, and 3 bases lay in between. CDR3 coding DNA: TGCGCCAGCAGCCTAAGAAACACCATATATTTT. Protein product: CASSLRNTIYF.

This clone was observed a handful of times. The J gene is TRBJ2-7, the V gene TRBV10-3, with 8 bases aligning to TRBD1. The germline gives CDR1 ENHRY, CDR2 SYGVKD. The CDR3 extends over 17 amino acids. Trimming took 3 bases from V and 2 from J; bases not matched to a gene: 12. The CDR3 bases are TGTGCCATCAGTGACACAACCAGGGGGCGGAGGCCCTACGAGCAGTACTTC. As protein: CAISDTTRGRRPYEQYF.

A few counts support this clone. V and J are TRBV5-3 and TRBJ1-5; D remains unclear. TRBV5-3 is flagged as an ORF with uncertain function. V lost 4 bases and J lost 2, with 16 bases in between. The CDR3 contains 16 residues. CDR3 sequence: CARSPCFGSRNQPQHF. The CDR3 DNA sequence: TGTGCCAGAAGCCCGTGTTTCGGGAGTCGCAATCAGCCCCAGCATTTT.

The chain is built from TRBV6-5 and TRBJ2-7; 8 nucleotides line up with TRBD1. The CDR3 length is 14 residues. The germline V gene encodes CDR1 MNHEY and CDR2 SVGAGI. V trimming: 5 bases; J trimming: 3 bases; junction bases outside the gene matches: 6. CDR3 sequence (DNA): TGTGCCAGCAGTACAGGACAGGGACTCTACGAGCAGTACTTC. This encodes CASSTGQGLYEQYF.

The chain is built from TRBV2 and TRBJ1-5; TRBD1 aligns across 9 bases. V dropped 5 bases and J dropped 1; count of bases not matched to a gene: 3. There are 15 residues in the CDR3. Germline assignment: CDR1 SNHLY and CDR2 FYNNEI. CDR3: CASSPGTGSNQPQHF. The DNA for the CDR3 is TGTGCCAGCAGTCCCGGGACAGGGAGCAATCAGCCCCAGCATTTT. Variable domain in full (rest from reference TRBV2 and TRBJ1-5): EPEVTQTPSHQVTQMGQEVILRCVPISNHLYFYWYRQILGQKVEFLVSFYNNEISEKSEIFDDQFSVERPDGSNFTLKIRSTKLEDSAMYFCASSPGTGSNQPQHFGDGTRLSIL.

V and J are TRBV18 and TRBJ2-3; perhaps TRBD1 as D (5 bases). Trimming shortened V by 1 base and J by 2 bases, and 10 bases separated the two germline ends. The CDR3 is 15 residues long. Germline V CDR1 and CDR2: KGHSH, LQKENI. The CDR3 region is CASSPQGPHTDTQYF. As DNA, the CDR3 is TGTGCCAGCTCACCACAGGGGCCCCACACAGATACGCAGTATTTT.

The chain combines TRBV6-5 with TRBJ1-1; 11 bases match TRBD1. The CDR3 has 15 amino acids. Germline trimming cut 11 bases from V and 3 bases from J; bases unmatched to any gene: 11. CDR1 is MNHEY and CDR2 is SVGAGI in the germline V gene. The CDR3 nucleotides read TGTGCCGCAGCACCCGGGACAGGGGGGTACACTGAAGCTTTCTTT. It specifies CAAAPGTGGYTEAFF.

This sequence joins TRBV9 and TRBJ1-6; D perhaps matches TRBD1 (5 bases). The CDR3 length is 15 residues. The V gene's germline CDR1 is SGDLS and CDR2 YYNGEE. V lost 0 bases, J lost 10 bases, and 14 bases lay in between. The CDR3 region is CASSVATTGTSPLHF. CDR3 coding DNA: TGTGCCAGCAGCGTAGCTACAACAGGAACCTCACCCCTCCACTTT.

The V and J genes are TRBV14 and TRBJ2-7; 9 nucleotides agree with TRBD2. Trimming at V came to 3 bases and at J to 5 bases, leaving 8 bases not matched to a gene. This CDR3 region has 15 residues. The germline gives CDR1 SGHDN, CDR2 FVKESK. The DNA for the CDR3 is TGTGCCAGCAGCCACATAGCGGGAGAAGCGCACGAGCAGTACTTC. Its protein is CASSHIAGEAHEQYF.

The gene calls are TRBV5-1 and TRBJ2-1, with D possibly matching TRBD2 (6 bases). From germline, CDR1 is SGHRS and CDR2 YFSETQ. V dropped 1 base and J dropped 10 bases, with 12 bases sitting between them. CDR3 length equals 13 residues. The CDR3 DNA reads TGCGCCAGCAGCTTGTCTGCCGCGGGGGAGCAGTTCTTC. Its translation is CASSLSAAGEQFF.